The 27 T cell receptor beta chains below all came from one sample that was sequenced in a study of cytomegalovirus exposure and HLA in healthy donors. Clones were read by immunoSEQ multiplex PCR, and TCRdb kept only the in-frame ones, dropping some. The data contain 100,000 to 150,000 clones, more than 70% of them singletons. The sequencing sample was made of PBMCs. The source of these receptors is a man aged 25 to 40 in good health and CMV-seronegative.

The chain carries TRBV9 and TRBJ2-1; unclear D gene. The V gene's germline CDR1 is SGDLS and CDR2 YYNGEE. The CDR3 covers 14 residues. Trimming left V 4 bases short and J 6 bases short, with 14 bases between. The CDR3 loop reads CASSPGSSFNEQFF. The CDR3 DNA reads as TGTGCCAGCAGCCCCGGGTCCTCTTTCAATGAGCAGTTCTTC.

This clone was picked up one time. The V and J genes are TRBV5-1 and TRBJ2-1, with D possibly matching TRBD2 (5 bases). The CDR3 has 15 amino acids. The V gene's germline CDR1 is SGHRS and CDR2 YFSETQ. V was trimmed by 1 base and J by 9 bases, leaving 17 bases between them. CDR3: CASSLSGGSKGEQFF. Here the CDR3 DNA reads TGCGCCAGCAGCTTGTCGGGTGGGAGCAAGGGTGAGCAGTTCTTC. The full variable domain, rest sourced from reference TRBV5-1 and TRBJ2-1, is KAGVTQTPRYLIKTRGQQVTLSCSPISGHRSVSWYQQTPGQGLQFLFEYFSETQRNKGNFPGRFSGRQFSNSRSEMNVSTLELGDSALYLCASSLSGGSKGEQFFGPGTRLTVL.

This chain joins TRBV7-2 and TRBJ1-6, with D hard to call. The CDR3 totals 18 residues. V was pared by 5 bases and J by 7 bases, with 24 bases between. CDR1 and CDR2 from the germline V gene are SGHTA and FQGNSA. CDR3 nucleotide sequence: TGTGCCAGCAGCGTGCCCCTCTTCGACCGAGGGAAAAATTCACCCCTCCACTTT. Amino acid sequence: CASSVPLFDRGKNSPLHF.

This chain connects TRBV7-8 to TRBJ2-1, with 7 bases fitting TRBD1. Germline CDR1 and CDR2: SGHVS and FQNEAQ. Trimming cost V 3 bases and J 3 bases; bases outside gene matches: 11. CDR3 length: 17 residues. The CDR3 reads CASSFRDSKSLYNEQFF. CDR3 nucleotides: TGTGCCAGCAGCTTCCGGGACAGCAAGTCTCTCTACAATGAGCAGTTCTTC. The full variable domain, completed using reference TRBV7-8 and TRBJ2-1, is GAGVSQSPRYKVAKRGQDVALRCDPISGHVSLFWYQQALGQGPEFLTYFQNEAQLDKSGLPSDRFFAERPEGSVSTLKIQRTQQEDSAVYLCASSFRDSKSLYNEQFFGPGTRLTVL.

The V call is TRBV6-5, the J call TRBJ2-3, with TRBD1 identical over 7 bases. The CDR3 has 14 residues. The germline gives CDR1 MNHEY, CDR2 SVGAGI. The V segment lost 6 bases and the J segment 0 bases; nucleotides outside the gene matches: 3. The CDR3, as DNA: TGTGCCAGCAGCCGGGGACAGAGCACAGATACGCAGTATTTT. Amino acid sequence: CASSRGQSTDTQYF.

The chain has TRBV9 and TRBJ2-7; TRBD2 matches 9 bases. After removal of 0 bases from V and 6 bases from J, the junction contained 10 bases not matched to a gene. The germline CDR1 and CDR2 sequences are SGDLS and YYNGEE. This CDR3 region has 16 residues. The CDR3 bases are TGTGCCAGCAGCGTAGAAGGGGGCGGGAGGGCCGGCGAGCAGTACTTC. Amino acid sequence: CASSVEGGGRAGEQYF.

The CDR3 DNA follows: TGTGCCAGCAGTTCGACAGGCGGGACCCAGTACTTC. This codes for CASSSTGGTQYF. This chain joins TRBV25-1 and TRBJ2-5, with D possibly being TRBD1 (6 bases). Germline-derived CDR1 and CDR2 are MGHDK and SYGVNS. The CDR3 consists of 12 residues. Trimming left V 5 bases short and J 7 bases short, with 11 bases between.

The chain's CDR3 is CASSLEHTGPEGNTIYF. CDR3 nucleotides: TGTGCCAGCAGCTTAGAACACACAGGACCTGAGGGAAACACCATATATTTT. The chain recombines TRBV11-2 with TRBJ1-3; tentative D call: TRBD1 (5 bases). Germline CDR1 and CDR2: SGHAT and FQNNGV. V dropped 0 bases and J dropped 4 bases, with 16 bases sitting between them. The CDR3 totals 17 residues.

This sequence joins TRBV5-4 and TRBJ2-3, with 7 bases lining up with TRBD1. The J segment lost 4 bases and the V segment lost 4 bases, leaving 3 bases of the junction unmatched. This CDR3 comprises 13 residues. Germline V lookup: CDR1 SGHNT, CDR2 YYREEE (reference sequence). In nucleotides, the CDR3 is TGTGCCAGCAGCGTGACAGGGTCAGATACGCAGTATTTT. Protein sequence: CASSVTGSDTQYF. Combining the CDR3 with reference TRBV5-4 and TRBJ2-3 gives the whole variable domain ETGVTQSPTHLIKTRGQQVTLRCSSQSGHNTVSWYQQALGQGPQFIFQYYREEENGRGNFPPRFSGLQFPNYSSELNVNALELDDSALYLCASSVTGSDTQYFGPGTRLTVL.

The chain has TRBV6-5 and TRBJ2-2, with TRBD1 matching over 7 bases. V shed 5 bases, J shed 3 bases, and the junction held 6 bases outside the gene matches. This CDR3 spans 15 amino acids. The germline CDR1 and CDR2 sequences are MNHEY and SVGAGI. CDR3 in amino acids: CASSRDREDTGELFF. The CDR3 DNA sequence: TGTGCCAGCAGTCGCGACAGGGAAGACACCGGGGAGCTGTTTTTT.

The V call is TRBV18, the J call TRBJ1-5; D may be TRBD1 (5 bases). Germline V gene sequence: CDR1 KGHSH, CDR2 LQKENI. The V and J ends lost 5 bases and 4 bases respectively, with 9 bases between them. CDR3 length equals 13 residues. This CDR3 is CASSSDSNQPQHF. CDR3 nucleotides: TGTGCCAGCTCATCCGACAGTAATCAGCCCCAGCATTTT.

The CDR3 reads CASSLYLLTDTGTDTQYF. The CDR3 DNA reads TGCGCCAGCAGCTTGTACCTCCTGACAGACACTGGCACAGATACGCAGTATTTT. This chain links TRBV5-1 with TRBJ2-3; D perhaps matches TRBD1 (5 bases). Trimming removed 1 base from V and 1 base from J, with 19 bases in between. Germline V gene lookup returns CDR1 SGHRS and CDR2 YFSETQ. The CDR3 sequence is 18 residues long.

This rearrangement joins TRBV14 to TRBJ1-2; D call uncertain. V lost 0 bases and J 2 bases, leaving 4 bases between the germline ends. Germline V lookup: CDR1 SGHDN, CDR2 FVKESK. CDR3 length: 13 amino acids. CDR3 coding DNA: TGTGCCAGCAGCCAAGACAGAAACTATGGCTACACCTTC. It encodes CASSQDRNYGYTF.

The rearrangement joins TRBV6-5 to TRBJ2-1; possibly TRBD2 for D (6 bases). The germline V gene encodes CDR1 MNHEY and CDR2 SVGAGI. The CDR3 is made up of 11 amino acids. Trimming pared 10 bases from V and 7 bases from J, leaving 11 bases between. CDR3 region: CATTSRNEQFF. As DNA, the CDR3 is TGTGCCACGACTAGTAGGAATGAGCAGTTCTTC.

The genes are TRBV30 and TRBJ2-5; D perhaps matches TRBD2 (6 bases). V was shortened by 1 base and J by 7 bases, with 31 bases between the two germline ends. CDR1 and CDR2 (germline): GTSNPN, SVGIG (reference sequence). The CDR3 runs 19 residues. The CDR3 DNA reads as TGTGCCTGGAGTGATGGGCGGGACCTCGGACCCTTGGGTCTAGGGACCCAGTACTTC. This gives the protein CAWSDGRDLGPLGLGTQYF.

In this sample, this clone turned up a few times. V usage is TRBV9 and J usage is TRBJ1-4; D call uncertain. In germline, CDR1 is SGDLS, CDR2 YYNGEE. The V gene lost 4 bases and the J gene lost 0 bases, with 10 bases spanning the gap. This CDR3 is built from 15 residues. The CDR3 sequence: CASSPDIATNEKLFF. The CDR3 DNA is TGTGCCAGCAGCCCTGACATAGCAACTAATGAAAAACTGTTTTTT.

The chain carries TRBV30 and TRBJ2-7, with 8 bases identical to TRBD2. The V gene end was trimmed by 7 bases and the J gene end by 4 bases; junction bases not matched to a gene: 15. The CDR3 runs 15 residues. Germline CDR1 reads GTSNPN; CDR2 reads SVGIG (reference sequence). The CDR3 nucleotides read TGTGCCTATTCACCCGAGAAGCGGGAGTCATACGAGCAGTACTTC. It specifies CAYSPEKRESYEQYF.

This clone was detected a few times. The V call is TRBV6-1, the J call TRBJ2-7; TRBD1 matches 7 bases. The CDR3 contains 16 residues. Losses at the gene ends were 2 bases for V and 3 bases for J; bases not matched to a gene: 10. CDR1 is MNHNS and CDR2 is SASEGT in the germline V gene. CDR3 in amino acids: CASSEFGQDTFYEQYF. CDR3 coding DNA: TGTGCCAGCAGTGAATTCGGACAGGACACCTTCTACGAGCAGTACTTC.

This sequence joins TRBV29-1 and TRBJ2-1, with TRBD2 matching over 8 bases. The CDR3 loop spans 15 amino acids. J lost 3 bases, V lost 5 bases, and 9 bases had no gene match. Germline CDR1 reads SQVTM; CDR2 reads ANQGSEA. CDR3 nucleotides: TGCAGCGTTCCGGGCCAGCGGGGGAACTACAATGAGCAGTTCTTC. It encodes CSVPGQRGNYNEQFF.

The chain carries TRBV6-4 and TRBJ2-1; D remains ambiguous. The CDR3 consists of 16 residues. Germline V CDR1 and CDR2: MRHNA, SNTAGT. Trimming shortened V by 6 bases and J by 0 bases, and 15 bases separated the two germline ends. The CDR3 region is CASSVEGANSYNEQFF. The CDR3 DNA follows: TGTGCCAGCAGCGTAGAAGGAGCAAACTCCTACAATGAGCAGTTCTTC.

The chain carries TRBV5-1 and TRBJ2-1, with D perhaps matching TRBD2 (6 bases). The CDR3 has 15 residues. Germline CDR1 SGHRS, CDR2 YFSETQ. Trimming pared 4 bases from V and 6 bases from J, leaving 17 bases between. CDR3 loop: CASSTPAGMSNEQFF. The CDR3 DNA is TGCGCCAGCAGCACCCCAGCGGGTATGTCCAATGAGCAGTTCTTC.

In nucleotides, the CDR3 is TGTGCCAGCAGTGCACCGGACAGGGGGCTCTATGGCTACACCTTC. Translation gives CASSAPDRGLYGYTF. The V and J genes are TRBV6-1 and TRBJ1-2; 11 nucleotides line up with TRBD1. Germline CDR1 and CDR2: MNHNS and SASEGT. The CDR3 extends over 15 amino acids. V gave up 4 bases and J gave up 4 bases; unmatched junction bases: 5.

The rearrangement links TRBV2 to TRBJ1-2, with D tentatively TRBD1 (6 bases). V lost 3 bases and J 3 bases, leaving 8 bases between the germline ends. Germline values: CDR1 SNHLY, CDR2 FYNNEI. The CDR3 extends over 13 amino acids. Written as DNA, the CDR3 is TGTGCCAGCAGTGAGTACAGGGACTATGGCTACACCTTC. It is translated as CASSEYRDYGYTF.

The chain recombines TRBV29-1 with TRBJ2-7; D is possibly TRBD1 (8 bases). Trimming cost V 5 bases and J 6 bases, with 20 bases left between them. The CDR3 contains 14 residues. CDR1 SQVTM and CDR2 ANQGSEA come from the germline V gene. In DNA form, the CDR3 reads TGCAGCGTTTACGGGGGGACAGGAGTTTCCGAGCAGTACTTC. Its translation is CSVYGGTGVSEQYF.

This clone was detected a few times. J is TRBJ1-3 and V is TRBV5-4; D unresolved. Deletions cut 4 bases from V and 4 bases from J, with 12 bases between. This CDR3 is 14 amino acids long. The germline gives CDR1 SGHNT, CDR2 YYREEE (reference sequence). The DNA for the CDR3 is TGTGCCAGCAGCAGGCTGGGCAGCGGAAACACCATATATTTT. This translates into CASSRLGSGNTIYF.

The gene calls are TRBV10-3 and TRBJ1-1; D gene uncertain. V was shortened by 1 base and J by 1 base, with 7 bases between the two germline ends. Per the germline V gene, CDR1 is ENHRY and CDR2 is SYGVKD. The CDR3 consists of 14 residues. The CDR3 loop is CAISELDKNTEAFF. Written as DNA, the CDR3 is TGTGCCATCAGTGAGTTAGACAAGAACACTGAAGCTTTCTTT.

This clone has just one count. The CDR3, as DNA: TGTGCCAGCCTCAAGGAGACTAGCGGGAGGTCCTCCTACAATGAGCAGTTCTTC. This gives the protein CASLKETSGRSSYNEQFF. The chain combines TRBV2 with TRBJ2-1; 13 nucleotides match TRBD2. Trimming cost V 8 bases and J 0 bases; bases outside gene matches: 10. CDR3 length equals 18 residues. Germline lookup yields CDR1 SNHLY and CDR2 FYNNEI.